These 32 T cell receptor beta chains share one sample of origin, sequenced in a study of identifying expanded T cells in peripheral blood. Some clones are missing from TCRdb's copy, which holds only in-frame ones; the method was immunoSEQ multiplex PCR. The sample contains about 97,000 clones, 88% of which appear only once. Sequencing input: blood. Receptors were obtained from a person aged 18-70 years in good health.

CDR3 in amino acids: CSVERGNTEAFF. The CDR3 bases are TGCAGCGTTGAACGGGGGAACACTGAAGCTTTCTTT. The chain joins TRBV29-1 to TRBJ1-1; D not resolved. The CDR3 is made up of 12 amino acids. V lost 2 bases and J 1 base, leaving 5 bases between the germline ends. Germline CDR1 reads SQVTM; CDR2 reads ANQGSEA.

The gene calls are TRBV7-8 and TRBJ2-7, with D perhaps matching TRBD1 (6 bases). The germline gives CDR1 SGHVS, CDR2 FQNEAQ. V lost 4 bases, J lost 0 bases, and 19 bases lay in between. The CDR3 contains 17 residues. CDR3 amino acids: CASSSYGQWTSSYEQYF. CDR3 DNA: TGTGCCAGCAGCTCCTATGGACAGTGGACGAGCTCCTACGAGCAGTACTTC.

The chain joins TRBV4-3 to TRBJ1-6, with 9 bases aligning to TRBD1. Per the germline V gene, CDR1 is LGHNA and CDR2 is YSLEER. Unmatched junction bases numbered 5, after V lost 1 base and J lost 1 base. The CDR3 contains 18 residues. In nucleotides, the CDR3 is TGCGCCAGCAGCCAAGTCCCGGGACAGGGATCCTATAATTCACCCCTCCACTTT. It codes for CASSQVPGQGSYNSPLHF.

The chain employs TRBV28 and TRBJ2-3; possibly TRBD1 for D (5 bases). Trimming removed 1 base from V and 3 bases from J, with 11 bases in between. The V gene's germline CDR1 is MDHEN and CDR2 SYDVKM. The CDR3 is 15 residues long. The CDR3 region has the DNA TGTGCCAGCAGTTTATTCCAGGGTCGGACAGATACGCAGTATTTT. This encodes CASSLFQGRTDTQYF.

The chain uses TRBV1 and TRBJ1-1; the table names TRBD1, a call not compared with the DNA. TRBV1 is annotated as a pseudogene. This CDR3 contains 14 residues. This CDR3 is CTSSPSAQHTEAFF. The CDR3 bases are TGCACCAGCAGCCCCTCCGCACAGCACACTGAAGCTTTCTTT.

The chain is built from TRBV6-4 and TRBJ2-2; a weak D match, TRBD2 (6 bases). Germline V gene lookup returns CDR1 MRHNA and CDR2 SNTAGT. This CDR3 region has 13 residues. Trimming left V 8 bases short and J 6 bases short, with 13 bases between. CDR3 DNA sequence: TGTGCCAGCTCCGGGACGGGGGCCGGGGAGCTGTTTTTT. It encodes CASSGTGAGELFF.

This chain connects TRBV28 to TRBJ2-3, with D hard to call. The CDR3 extends over 16 amino acids. Trimming left V 2 bases short and J 0 bases short, with 12 bases between. Germline loops: CDR1 MDHEN, CDR2 SYDVKM. CDR3 region: CASSLRGSISTDTQYF. The CDR3, as DNA: TGTGCCAGCAGTTTACGCGGAAGTATTAGCACAGATACGCAGTATTTT.

The genes are TRBV27 and TRBJ1-2, with a weak D call TRBD1 (6 bases). The CDR3 spans 14 residues. The V end was cut by 6 bases, the J end by 5 bases, with 16 bases between. CDR1 is MNHEY and CDR2 is SMNVEV in the germline V gene (reference sequence). This CDR3 reads CASRVGGLSYGYTF. The DNA for the CDR3 is TGTGCCAGCAGGGTAGGGGGGCTGAGTTATGGCTACACCTTC.

This chain links TRBV4-3 with TRBJ2-7; perhaps TRBD1 as D (5 bases). V lost 0 bases to trimming and J lost 6 bases, with 9 bases between them. From germline, CDR1 is LGHNA and CDR2 YSLEER. This CDR3 spans 13 amino acids. Written as DNA, the CDR3 is TGCGCCAGCAGCCAAGATGCAGGGCTCGAGCAGTACTTC. Protein sequence: CASSQDAGLEQYF.

The rearrangement uses TRBV5-4 and TRBJ2-5; TRBD1 agrees at 10 bases. Germline V gene lookup returns CDR1 SGHNT and CDR2 YYREEE (reference sequence). The CDR3 contains 15 residues. After removal of 4 bases from V and 4 bases from J, the junction contained 7 bases not matched to a gene. The CDR3 loop is CASSIPGQGRETQYF. The CDR3 DNA reads TGTGCCAGCAGCATCCCGGGACAGGGGCGAGAGACCCAGTACTTC. Full variable domain (rest looked up from reference TRBV5-4 and TRBJ2-5): ETGVTQSPTHLIKTRGQQVTLRCSSQSGHNTVSWYQQALGQGPQFIFQYYREEENGRGNFPPRFSGLQFPNYSSELNVNALELDDSALYLCASSIPGQGRETQYFGPGTRLLVL.

This clone occurred a few times. The rearrangement joins TRBV7-9 to TRBJ2-7; no definite D call. Trimming left V 5 bases short and J 3 bases short, with 11 bases between. This CDR3 region has 13 residues. Per the germline V gene, CDR1 is SEHNR and CDR2 is FQNEAQ (reference sequence). The CDR3 protein is CASSHRQGYEQYF. CDR3 nucleotide sequence: TGTGCCAGCAGCCACCGCCAAGGCTACGAGCAGTACTTC.

The chain is built from TRBV5-4 and TRBJ2-4, with 13 bases matching TRBD2. The CDR3 length is 16 residues. The J segment lost 5 bases and the V segment lost 0 bases, leaving 2 bases of the junction unmatched. Germline assignment: CDR1 SGHNT and CDR2 YYREEE (reference sequence). The CDR3 DNA reads TGTGCCAGCAGCTTGGGACTAGCGGGAGGCGAAAACATTCAGTACTTC. This codes for CASSLGLAGGENIQYF.

The chain joins TRBV4-2 to TRBJ2-7; 7 positions match TRBD1. The CDR3 sequence is 15 residues long. V was clipped by 1 base and J by 3 bases; unmatched bases: 6. Per the germline V gene, CDR1 is LGHNA and CDR2 is YNFKEQ. The CDR3 is CASSQGQGSYYEQYF. The CDR3 DNA is TGTGCCAGCAGCCAAGGACAGGGTTCCTACTACGAGCAGTACTTC.

The chain employs TRBV4-3 and TRBJ1-4; 8 nucleotides match TRBD1. The J segment lost 8 bases and the V segment lost 3 bases, leaving 8 bases of the junction unmatched. The CDR3 contains 15 residues. Germline-derived CDR1 and CDR2 are LGHNA and YSLEER. The CDR3 sequence is CASSQSAGGREKLFF. The CDR3 region has the DNA TGCGCCAGCAGCCAGTCGGCAGGGGGCCGGGAAAAACTGTTTTTT.

This clone occurred once. This sequence joins TRBV6-6 and TRBJ2-3, with D possibly being TRBD1 or TRBD2 (5 bases each). The ends were cut back, 7 bases at V and 6 bases at J, with 20 bases in the middle. CDR3 length: 15 residues. Germline assignment: CDR1 MNHNY and CDR2 SVGAGI (reference sequence). CDR3 sequence reads: CASTSRGDHRDTQYF. The CDR3 nucleotides are TGTGCCAGCACTAGCCGGGGCGACCATCGGGATACGCAGTATTTT.

The chain links TRBV10-3 to TRBJ1-2; D gene ambiguous. The CDR3 runs to 16 residues. Trimming left V 3 bases short and J 4 bases short, with 18 bases between. Germline V gene lookup returns CDR1 ENHRY and CDR2 SYGVKD. In DNA, the CDR3 is TGTGCCATCAGTGACTTTTCAGATGGGTCTTTCTATGGCTACACCTTC. It encodes CAISDFSDGSFYGYTF.

This chain uses TRBV29-1 with TRBJ2-7, with TRBD2 as a possible D gene (6 bases). The germline V gene has CDR1 SQVTM and CDR2 ANQGSEA. This CDR3 is 13 amino acids long. V was pared by 7 bases and J by 4 bases, with 17 bases between. CDR3 loop: CSALGFSGYEQYF. The DNA for the CDR3 is TGCAGCGCCTTGGGGTTTAGCGGATACGAGCAGTACTTC.

The table lists this clone with a few counts. V and J are TRBV7-2 and TRBJ2-3; no definite D call. V shed 1 base and J shed 5 bases, with 10 bases lying between them. The CDR3 loop spans 14 amino acids. Germline V gives CDR1 SGHTA, CDR2 FQGNSA. CDR3 sequence reads: CASSLDPERDTQYF. For the CDR3, the DNA is TGTGCCAGCAGCTTAGATCCGGAGAGAGATACGCAGTATTTT.

V is TRBV28 and J is TRBJ2-7; no definite D call. Per the germline V gene, CDR1 is MDHEN and CDR2 is SYDVKM. The V gene lost 2 bases and the J gene lost 5 bases, with 7 bases spanning the gap. The CDR3 is 12 residues long. The CDR3 loop is CASSLVMDEQYF. CDR3 DNA: TGTGCCAGCAGTTTAGTTATGGACGAGCAGTACTTC.

The chain employs TRBV10-2 and TRBJ2-3; D is uncertain. Germline loops: CDR1 WSHSY, CDR2 SAAADI. Trimming left V 2 bases short and J 6 bases short, with 9 bases between. This CDR3 is 13 amino acids long. Here the CDR3 DNA reads TGCGCCAGCAGTGAGGTCCGGGTGGATACGCAGTATTTT. Residues: CASSEVRVDTQYF.

DNA of the CDR3: TGTGCCAGCAGGGTAGCGGGAGGATCCTACGAGCAGTACTTC. It translates to CASRVAGGSYEQYF. The chain recombines TRBV28 with TRBJ2-7; 10 nucleotides align to TRBD2. The V gene end was trimmed by 6 bases and the J gene end by 1 base; junction bases not matched to a gene: 3. CDR1 is MDHEN, CDR2 SYDVKM, per germline. The CDR3 spans 14 residues.

The rearrangement links TRBV9 to TRBJ1-1; D not resolved. CDR3 size: 12 residues. Germline V CDR1 and CDR2: SGDLS, YYNGEE. With 0 bases removed from V and 5 bases from J, the gap between germline ends came to 5 bases. CDR3 in amino acids: CASSVAETEAFF. As DNA, the CDR3 is TGTGCCAGCAGCGTAGCAGAGACTGAAGCTTTCTTT.

This chain links TRBV18 with TRBJ2-7; D is undetermined. Trimming left V 3 bases short and J 6 bases short, with 6 bases between. In germline, CDR1 is KGHSH, CDR2 LQKENI. This CDR3 has 11 residues. The CDR3 DNA reads TGTGCCAGCTCACCTTTGGTCGAGCAGTACTTC. Translation gives CASSPLVEQYF.

The chain joins TRBV7-2 to TRBJ2-3; TRBD2 aligns across 7 bases. The CDR3 covers 15 residues. With V trimmed by 1 base and J by 4 bases, 5 bases remained unmatched. Germline V lookup: CDR1 SGHTA, CDR2 FQGNSA. CDR3 bases: TGTGCCAGCAGCTTAGAGCTGGCGGGAGCAGATACGCAGTATTTT. It yields the protein CASSLELAGADTQYF.

CDR3 sequence (DNA): TGTGCCAGCAGCGGGGCCCTTACCTACGAGCAGTACTTC. As protein: CASSGALTYEQYF. This chain joins TRBV9 and TRBJ2-7; no clear D gene. Trimming pared 3 bases from V and 2 bases from J, leaving 9 bases between. Germline lookup yields CDR1 SGDLS and CDR2 YYNGEE. The CDR3 has 13 residues.

V is TRBV4-1 and J is TRBJ2-7; TRBD1 matches 9 bases. The germline CDR1 and CDR2 sequences are MGHRA and YSYEKL. The J segment lost 7 bases and the V segment lost 1 base, leaving 11 bases of the junction unmatched. The CDR3 consists of 16 residues. DNA of the CDR3: TGCGCCAGCAGCCAAGGAGGACAGGGGCTTACCAGGGAGCAGTACTTC. It codes for CASSQGGQGLTREQYF.

The J gene is TRBJ2-1, the V gene TRBV6-5; 7 bases agree with TRBD1. The CDR3 loop spans 14 amino acids. Germline lookup yields CDR1 MNHEY and CDR2 SVGAGI. V lost 6 bases, J lost 3 bases, and 5 bases stayed unmatched. The chain's CDR3 is CASSPGTDYNEQFF. The CDR3 DNA follows: TGTGCCAGCAGCCCCGGGACAGACTACAATGAGCAGTTCTTC.

V gene TRBV19 combines with J gene TRBJ2-1; 7 nucleotides align to TRBD2. The V segment lost 3 bases and the J segment 9 bases; nucleotides outside the gene matches: 5. Per germline, CDR1 LNHDA and CDR2 SQIVND (reference sequence). This CDR3 contains 13 residues. The CDR3 loop is CASSMGGDPEQFF. For the CDR3, the DNA is TGTGCCAGTAGTATGGGGGGGGACCCTGAGCAGTTCTTC.

The rearrangement uses TRBV14 and TRBJ2-3; D not resolved. Per germline, CDR1 SGHDN and CDR2 FVKESK. The CDR3 has 13 residues. V lost 0 bases and J lost 5, with 6 bases in between. CDR3 loop: CASSQDPGDTQYF. The CDR3 bases are TGTGCCAGCAGCCAAGACCCGGGAGATACGCAGTATTTT.

The V gene is TRBV27, the J gene TRBJ2-2, with 10 positions matching TRBD2. With V trimmed by 5 bases and J by 5 bases, 2 bases remained unmatched. CDR3 size: 14 residues. Germline assignment: CDR1 MNHEY and CDR2 SMNVEV (reference sequence). Here the CDR3 reads CASSPLAGTGELFF. Written as DNA, the CDR3 is TGTGCCAGCAGTCCACTAGCGGGGACCGGGGAGCTGTTTTTT.

The chain employs TRBV27 and TRBJ2-5; TRBD2 aligns across 12 bases. The CDR3 runs to 15 residues. Germline CDR1 reads MNHEY; CDR2 reads SMNVEV (reference sequence). V shed 7 bases, J shed 2 bases, and the junction held 5 bases outside the gene matches. The CDR3 here is CASTHLAGGQETQYF. The CDR3 DNA is TGTGCCAGCACCCATCTAGCGGGAGGGCAAGAGACCCAGTACTTC.

This clone occurred once. The chain joins TRBV9 to TRBJ1-5; D unclear. CDR1 and CDR2 (germline): SGDLS, YYNGEE. The V gene lost 5 bases and the J gene lost 5 bases, with 14 bases spanning the gap. This CDR3 has 14 amino acids. CDR3 loop: CASRDRTSDQPQHF. Written as DNA, the CDR3 is TGTGCCAGCAGGGACCGGACGTCCGATCAGCCCCAGCATTTT.